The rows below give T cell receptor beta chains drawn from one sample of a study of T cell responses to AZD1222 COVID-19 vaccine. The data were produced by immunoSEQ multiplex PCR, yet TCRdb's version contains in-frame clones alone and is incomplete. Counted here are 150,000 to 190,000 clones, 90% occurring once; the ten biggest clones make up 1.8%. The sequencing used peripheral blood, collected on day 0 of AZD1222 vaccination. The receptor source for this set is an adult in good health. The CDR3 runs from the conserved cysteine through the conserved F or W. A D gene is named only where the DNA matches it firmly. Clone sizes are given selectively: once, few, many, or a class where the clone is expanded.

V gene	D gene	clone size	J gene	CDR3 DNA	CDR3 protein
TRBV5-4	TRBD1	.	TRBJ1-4	TGTGCCAGCAGCCAGACAGGGACTAATGAAAAACTGTTTTTT	CASSQTGTNEKLFF
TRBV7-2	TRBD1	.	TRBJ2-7	TGTGCCAGCAGCGTATTCCACGGGACAGACTACGAGCAGTACTTC	CASSVFHGTDYEQYF
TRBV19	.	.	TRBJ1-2	TGTGCCAGTAGTATAGGTCCGGACAACCGAAACTATGGCTACACCTTC	CASSIGPDNRNYGYTF
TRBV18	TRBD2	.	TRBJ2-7	TGTGCCAGCTCACAGGATATGGACAGGCTAGCGGGAGTCGGTGAGCAGTACTTC	CASSQDMDRLAGVGEQYF
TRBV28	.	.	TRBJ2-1	TGTGCCACCTTGGGTTTTTACAATGAGCAGTTCTTC	CATLGFYNEQFF
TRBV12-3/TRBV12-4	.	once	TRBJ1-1	TGTGCCAGCAGTTTAGTGGTTGACACTGAAGCTTTCTTT	CASSLVVDTEAFF
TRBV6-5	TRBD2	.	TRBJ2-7	TGTGCCAGCAGAACTAGCGGATCCTACGAGCAGTACTTC	CASRTSGSYEQYF
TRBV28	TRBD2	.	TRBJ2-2	TGTGCCAGCAGTTTAAGCGGGGCGGTCACCGGGGAGCTGTTTTTT	CASSLSGAVTGELFF
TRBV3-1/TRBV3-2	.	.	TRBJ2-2	TGTGCCAGCAGCCATTACACCGGGGAGCTGTTTTTT	CASSHYTGELFF
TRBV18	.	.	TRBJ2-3	TGTGCCAGCTCACTAGCCAGAAGACCAACGACAGATACGCAGTATTTT	CASSLARRPTTDTQYF
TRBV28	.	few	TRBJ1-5	TGTGCCAGCAGCGACAGTAATCAGCCCCAGCATTTT	CASSDSNQPQHF
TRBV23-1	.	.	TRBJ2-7	TGCGCCAGCAGTCAACAACCCCTTGGACACTCCTACGAGCAGTACTTC	CASSQQPLGHSYEQYF
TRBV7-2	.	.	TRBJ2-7	TGTGCCAGCAGCCCGACGGGGTTTAGCGGAGACTCCTACGAGCAGTACTTC	CASSPTGFSGDSYEQYF
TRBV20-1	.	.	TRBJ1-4	TGCAGTGCACGTGAACAGGAAAAACTGTTTTTT	CSAREQEKLFF
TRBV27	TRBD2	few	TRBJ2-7	TGTGCCAGCAGTCCCGGGACTAGCGGCTACGAGCAGTACTTC	CASSPGTSGYEQYF
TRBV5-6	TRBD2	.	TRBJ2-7	TGTGCCAGCAGCTTTGAAGCGGGAACCTACGAGCAGTACTTC	CASSFEAGTYEQYF
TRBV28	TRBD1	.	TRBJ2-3	TGTGCCAGCAGTTCGTTGGACAGGGTCACAGATACGCAGTATTTT	CASSSLDRVTDTQYF
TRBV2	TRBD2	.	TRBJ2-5	TGTGCCACCAGGACTAGTGCAGAGACCCAGTACTTC	CATRTSAETQYF
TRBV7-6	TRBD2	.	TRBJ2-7	TGTGCCAGCAGCTTAGAGCCGGGAGGCTCCTACGAGCAGTACTTC	CASSLEPGGSYEQYF
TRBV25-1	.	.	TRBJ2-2	TGTGCCAGCAACGGGGTGCAGGGGAATGCCGGGGAGCTGTTTTTT	CASNGVQGNAGELFF
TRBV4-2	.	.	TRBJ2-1	TGTGCCAGCAGCCAGAAGCAAGGCAGGGGTTTCTACAATGAGCAGTTCTTC	CASSQKQGRGFYNEQFF
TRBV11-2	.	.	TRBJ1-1	TGTGCCAGCAGCAAGGATGGGGGCACTGAAGCTTTCTTT	CASSKDGGTEAFF
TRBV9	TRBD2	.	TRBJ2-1	TGTGCCAGCAGCGTAACCCATCTGGATAGCGGGAGCTCCTACAATGAGCAGTTCTTC	CASSVTHLDSGSSYNEQFF
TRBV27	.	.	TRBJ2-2	TGTGCCAGCAGTTTATCGGGGACCGGGGAGCTGTTTTTT	CASSLSGTGELFF
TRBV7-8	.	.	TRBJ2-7	TGTGCCAGCAGCTTAAAGGTCAACTACGAGCAGTACTTC	CASSLKVNYEQYF
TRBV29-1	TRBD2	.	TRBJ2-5	TGCAGCGTTGAAAGAACGGGGGGTAGTCAAGAGACCCAGTACTTC	CSVERTGGSQETQYF
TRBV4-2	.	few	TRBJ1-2	TGTGCCAGCAGCCAAGCCTACGGGACCTATGGCTACACCTTC	CASSQAYGTYGYTF
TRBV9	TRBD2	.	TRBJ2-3	TGTGCCAGCAGTCCCAGTCGGGGGAGGGCCTTTTCATGGGATACGCAGTATTTT	CASSPSRGRAFSWDTQYF
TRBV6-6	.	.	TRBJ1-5	TGTGCCAGCAGTTACTCGACAGATAGCAATCAGCCCCAGCATTTT	CASSYSTDSNQPQHF
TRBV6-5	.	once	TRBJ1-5	TGTGCCAGCACTCCCGCCTGGGGCAATCAGCCCCAGCATTTT	CASTPAWGNQPQHF
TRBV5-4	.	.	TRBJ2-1	TGTGCCAGCAGAACCTTCGGCCTCTCCTACAATGAGCAGTTCTTC	CASRTFGLSYNEQFF
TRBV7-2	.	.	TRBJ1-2	TGTGCCGCGGGAGGGGGGGACTATGGCTACACCTTC	CAAGGGDYGYTF
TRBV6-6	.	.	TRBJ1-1	TGTGCCAGCAGTTATGTTTTGTCAGGGGAAAACACTGAAGCTTTCTTT	CASSYVLSGENTEAFF
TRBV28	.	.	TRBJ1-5	TGTGCCAGCAGACGCAGCAATCAGCCCCAGCATTTT	CASRRSNQPQHF
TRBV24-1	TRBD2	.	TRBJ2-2	TGTGCCACCAGTGATGACTGGGGACTAGCGGGATACACCGGGGAGCTGTTTTTT	CATSDDWGLAGYTGELFF
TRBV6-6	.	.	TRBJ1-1	TGTGCCAGCAGTTACTCCGCGTCTACAGGCGTAGCTTTCTTT	CASSYSASTGVAFF
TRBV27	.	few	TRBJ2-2	TGTGCCAGCAGTTTAGGGCAGGTCACCGGGGAGCTGTTTTTT	CASSLGQVTGELFF
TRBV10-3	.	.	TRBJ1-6	TGTGCCATCAGAAGTTCGGGGGGCTCCTATAATTCACCCCTCCACTTT	CAIRSSGGSYNSPLHF
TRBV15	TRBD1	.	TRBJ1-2	TGTGCCACCAGCAGAAAAGACAGGGCAAATGGCTACACCTTC	CATSRKDRANGYTF
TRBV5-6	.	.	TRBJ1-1	TGTGCCAGCAGCTTGGGACCGGAAGCTTTCTTT	CASSLGPEAFF
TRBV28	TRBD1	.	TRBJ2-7	TGTGCCAGCAGTTCTACAGGGGGCACCTACGAGCAGTACTTC	CASSSTGGTYEQYF
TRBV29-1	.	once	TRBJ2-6	TGCAGCGTTGGTTCCGGGGCCAACGTCCTGACTTTC	CSVGSGANVLTF
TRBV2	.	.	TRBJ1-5	TGTGCCAGCAGAGGGGAGGGTTATAGCAATCAGCCCCAGCATTTT	CASRGEGYSNQPQHF
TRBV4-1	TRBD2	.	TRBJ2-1	TGCGCCAGCAGCCAAGAGGTTGAGCGGGAGGGTGGCAATGAGCAGTTCTTC	CASSQEVEREGGNEQFF
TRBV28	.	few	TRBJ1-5	TGTGCCAGCAGGAGTGGAGGGACGGACCTGTTTTTCCAGCATTTT	CASRSGGTDLFFQHF
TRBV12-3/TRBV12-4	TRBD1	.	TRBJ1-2	TGTGCCAGCAGTCTGACAGGGTATGGCTACACCTTC	CASSLTGYGYTF
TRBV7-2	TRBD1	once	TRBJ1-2	TGTGCCAGCAGCGTTGACAGGGTATATGGCTACACCTTC	CASSVDRVYGYTF
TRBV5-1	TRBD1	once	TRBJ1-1	TGCGCCAGCGGTCGAGGACAGGCGAACACTGAAGCTTTCTTT	CASGRGQANTEAFF
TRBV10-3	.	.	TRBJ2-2	TGTGCCATCAGTGAGTTGAGGCGGACTAACACCGGGGAGCTGTTTTTT	CAISELRRTNTGELFF
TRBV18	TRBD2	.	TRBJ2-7	TGTGCCAGCTCACCTAAGTCTAGCGGCATCTCCTACGAGCAGTACTTC	CASSPKSSGISYEQYF
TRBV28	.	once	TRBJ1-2	TGTGCCAGCAGTTTTAGAGGGAATATTAACTATGGCTACACCTTC	CASSFRGNINYGYTF
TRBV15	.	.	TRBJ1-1	TGTGCCACCAGCAGAGATCCGGGGAAGAACACTGAAGCTTTCTTT	CATSRDPGKNTEAFF